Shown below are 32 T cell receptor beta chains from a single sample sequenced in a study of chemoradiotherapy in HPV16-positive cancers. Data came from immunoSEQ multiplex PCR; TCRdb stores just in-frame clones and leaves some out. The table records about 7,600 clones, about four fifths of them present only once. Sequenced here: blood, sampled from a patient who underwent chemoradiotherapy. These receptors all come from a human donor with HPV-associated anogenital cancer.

The CDR3 is CASSTSGVSGELFF. DNA for the CDR3: TGTGCCAGTAGTACTAGCGGGGTTTCCGGGGAGCTGTTTTTT. The chain joins TRBV19 to TRBJ2-2, with TRBD2 matching over 9 bases. CDR3 length: 14 residues. Germline lookup yields CDR1 LNHDA and CDR2 SQIVND (reference sequence). With V trimmed by 4 bases and J by 6 bases, 3 bases remained unmatched.

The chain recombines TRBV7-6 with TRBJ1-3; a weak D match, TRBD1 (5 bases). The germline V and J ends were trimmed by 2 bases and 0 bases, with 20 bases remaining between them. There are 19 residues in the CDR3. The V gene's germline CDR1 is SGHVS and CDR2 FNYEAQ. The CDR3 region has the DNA TGTGCCAGCAGCTTAAAACCCCATCGAATTGACAGCTCTGGAAACACCATATATTTT. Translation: CASSLKPHRIDSSGNTIYF.

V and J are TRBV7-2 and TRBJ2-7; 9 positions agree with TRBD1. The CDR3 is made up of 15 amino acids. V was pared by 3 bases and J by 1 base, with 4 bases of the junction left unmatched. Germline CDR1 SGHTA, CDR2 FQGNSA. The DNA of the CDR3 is TGTGCCAGCAGCTTCGCGACAGGGGGTTCCTACGAGCAGTACTTC. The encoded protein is CASSFATGGSYEQYF.

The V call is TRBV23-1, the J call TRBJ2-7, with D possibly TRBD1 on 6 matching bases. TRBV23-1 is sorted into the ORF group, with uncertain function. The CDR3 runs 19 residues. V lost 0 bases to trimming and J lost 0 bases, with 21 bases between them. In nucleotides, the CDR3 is TGCGCCAGCAGTCAATCAGGCCAGGGGCCAACTTACCTCTCCTACGAGCAGTACTTC. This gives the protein CASSQSGQGPTYLSYEQYF.

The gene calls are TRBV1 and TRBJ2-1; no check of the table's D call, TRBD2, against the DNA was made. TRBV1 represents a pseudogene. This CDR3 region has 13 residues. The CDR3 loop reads CTSSQRSSNEQFF. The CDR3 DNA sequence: TGCACCAGCAGCCAAAGGAGTTCCAATGAGCAGTTCTTC.

The DNA of the CDR3 is TGCGCCAGCAGCTTATCCGGGACAGGGGGCCAAGAGACCCAGTACTTC. Translated: CASSLSGTGGQETQYF. The V gene is TRBV5-1, the J gene TRBJ2-5, with TRBD1 matching 11 bases. CDR1 is SGHRS, CDR2 YFSETQ, per germline. The CDR3 is 16 residues long. Trimming took 2 bases from V and 1 from J; bases not matched to a gene: 4.

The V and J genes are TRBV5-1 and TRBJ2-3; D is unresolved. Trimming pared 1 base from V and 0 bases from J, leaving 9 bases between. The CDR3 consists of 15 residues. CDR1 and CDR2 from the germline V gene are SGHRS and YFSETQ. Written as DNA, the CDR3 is TGCGCCAGCAGCTTGTCCGGAGAAAGCACAGATACGCAGTATTTT. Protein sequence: CASSLSGESTDTQYF.

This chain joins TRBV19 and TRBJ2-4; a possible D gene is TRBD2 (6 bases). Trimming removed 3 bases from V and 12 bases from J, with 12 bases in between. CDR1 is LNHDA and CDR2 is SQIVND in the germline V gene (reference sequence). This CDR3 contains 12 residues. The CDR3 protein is CASSISSEGQYF. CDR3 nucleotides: TGTGCCAGTAGTATTTCTAGCGAGGGTCAGTACTTC.

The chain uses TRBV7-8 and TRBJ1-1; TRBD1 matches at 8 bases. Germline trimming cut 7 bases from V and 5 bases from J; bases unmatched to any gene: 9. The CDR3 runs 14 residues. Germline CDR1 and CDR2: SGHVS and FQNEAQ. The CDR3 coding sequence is TGTGCCAGCACCCGACAGGGGAGGGATACTGAAGCTTTCTTT. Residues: CASTRQGRDTEAFF.

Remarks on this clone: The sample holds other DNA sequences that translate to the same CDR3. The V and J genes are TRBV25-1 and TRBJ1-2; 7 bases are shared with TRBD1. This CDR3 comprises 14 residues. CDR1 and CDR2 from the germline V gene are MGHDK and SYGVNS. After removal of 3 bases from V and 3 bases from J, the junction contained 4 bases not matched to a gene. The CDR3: CASSEQGGYYGYTF. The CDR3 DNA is TGTGCCAGCAGTGAGCAGGGGGGATACTATGGCTACACCTTC.

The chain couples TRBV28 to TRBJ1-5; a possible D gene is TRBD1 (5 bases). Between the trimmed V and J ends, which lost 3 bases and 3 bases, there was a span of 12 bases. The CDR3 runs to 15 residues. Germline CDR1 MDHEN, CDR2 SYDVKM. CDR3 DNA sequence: TGTGCCAGCAGTTTGGAGGCAGGGCCCAATCAGCCCCAGCATTTT. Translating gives CASSLEAGPNQPQHF. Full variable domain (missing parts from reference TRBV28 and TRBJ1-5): DVKVTQSSRYLVKRTGEKVFLECVQDMDHENMFWYRQDPGLGLRLIYFSYDVKMKEKGDIPEGYSVSREKKERFSLILESASTNQTSMYLCASSLEAGPNQPQHFGDGTRLSIL.

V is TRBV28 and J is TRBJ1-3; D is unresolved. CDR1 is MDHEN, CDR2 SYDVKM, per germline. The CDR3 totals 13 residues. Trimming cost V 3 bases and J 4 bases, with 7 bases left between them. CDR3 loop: CASSFSGGNTIYF. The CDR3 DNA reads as TGTGCCAGCAGTTTTTCTGGAGGAAACACCATATATTTT.

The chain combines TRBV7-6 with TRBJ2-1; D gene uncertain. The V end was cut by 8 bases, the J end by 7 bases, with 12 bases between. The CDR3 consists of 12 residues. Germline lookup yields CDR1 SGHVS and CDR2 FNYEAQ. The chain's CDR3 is CASANSRNEQFF. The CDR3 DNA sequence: TGTGCCAGCGCGAACAGTAGGAATGAGCAGTTCTTC.

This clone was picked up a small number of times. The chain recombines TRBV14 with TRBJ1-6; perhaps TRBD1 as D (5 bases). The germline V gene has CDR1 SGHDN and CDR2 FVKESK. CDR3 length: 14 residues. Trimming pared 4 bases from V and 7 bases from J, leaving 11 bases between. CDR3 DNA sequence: TGTGCCAGCAGCCTCGGAGAGGGGAATTCACCCCTCCACTTT. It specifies CASSLGEGNSPLHF.

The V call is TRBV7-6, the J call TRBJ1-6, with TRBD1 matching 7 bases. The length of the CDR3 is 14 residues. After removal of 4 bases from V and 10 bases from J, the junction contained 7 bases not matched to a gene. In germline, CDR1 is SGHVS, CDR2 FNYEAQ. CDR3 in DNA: TGTGCCAGCAGCTACGGACAGGATAGCTCACCCCTCCACTTT. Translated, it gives CASSYGQDSSPLHF.

The CDR3 DNA is TGTGCCAGCAAAGGACCCAAGGGGTTCTTC. Amino acids: CASKGPKGFF. This sequence joins TRBV2 and TRBJ2-1; D is ambiguous. The CDR3 consists of 10 residues. Germline values: CDR1 SNHLY, CDR2 FYNNEI. Trimming cost V 7 bases and J 15 bases, with 13 bases left between them.

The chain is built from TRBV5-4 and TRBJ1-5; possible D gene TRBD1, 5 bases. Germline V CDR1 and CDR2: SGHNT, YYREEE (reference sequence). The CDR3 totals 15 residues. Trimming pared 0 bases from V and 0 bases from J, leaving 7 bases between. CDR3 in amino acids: CASSLGGSSNQPQHF. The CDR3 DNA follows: TGTGCCAGCAGCTTGGGGGGGTCTAGCAATCAGCCCCAGCATTTT.

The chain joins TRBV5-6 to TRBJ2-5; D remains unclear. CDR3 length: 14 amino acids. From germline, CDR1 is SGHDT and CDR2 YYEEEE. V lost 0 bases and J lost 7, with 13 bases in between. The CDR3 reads CASSLGANLGTQYF. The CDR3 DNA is TGTGCCAGCAGCTTGGGGGCCAACCTAGGGACCCAGTACTTC.

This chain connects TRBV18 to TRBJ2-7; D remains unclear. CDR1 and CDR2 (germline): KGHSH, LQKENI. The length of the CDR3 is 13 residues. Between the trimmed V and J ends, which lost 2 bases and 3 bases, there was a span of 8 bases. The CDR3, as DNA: TGTGCCAGCTCACCAGGGTGGGACTACGAGCAGTACTTC. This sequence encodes CASSPGWDYEQYF.

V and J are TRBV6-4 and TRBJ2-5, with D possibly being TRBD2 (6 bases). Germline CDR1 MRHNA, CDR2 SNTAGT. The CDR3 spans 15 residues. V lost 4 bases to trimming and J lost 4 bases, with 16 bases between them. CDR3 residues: CASSVGGGSGETQYF. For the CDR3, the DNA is TGTGCCAGCAGTGTGGGGGGAGGCAGTGGAGAGACCCAGTACTTC.

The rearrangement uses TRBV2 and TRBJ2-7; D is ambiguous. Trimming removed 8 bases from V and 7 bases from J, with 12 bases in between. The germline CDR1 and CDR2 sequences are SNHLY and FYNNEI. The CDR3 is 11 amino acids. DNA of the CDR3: TGTGCCAGCCGAATTAAGGGAGAGCAGTACTTC. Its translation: CASRIKGEQYF.

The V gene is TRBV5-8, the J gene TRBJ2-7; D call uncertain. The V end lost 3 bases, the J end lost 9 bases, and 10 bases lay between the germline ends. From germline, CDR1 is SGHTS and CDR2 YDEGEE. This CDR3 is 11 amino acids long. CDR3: CASSSKIVQYF. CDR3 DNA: TGTGCCAGCAGCTCCAAAATAGTGCAGTACTTC.

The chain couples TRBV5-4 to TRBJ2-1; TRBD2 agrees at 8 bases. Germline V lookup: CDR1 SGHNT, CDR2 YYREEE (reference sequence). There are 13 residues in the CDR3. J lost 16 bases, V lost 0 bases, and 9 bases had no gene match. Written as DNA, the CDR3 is TGTGCCAGCAGCTTGGAACGGGGGGGCGTCCCATTCTTC. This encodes CASSLERGGVPFF.

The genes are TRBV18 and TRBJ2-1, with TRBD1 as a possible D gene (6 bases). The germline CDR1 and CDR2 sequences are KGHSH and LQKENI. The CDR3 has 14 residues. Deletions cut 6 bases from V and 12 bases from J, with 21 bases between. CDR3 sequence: CASSPSGDTQRQFF. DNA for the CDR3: TGTGCCAGCTCGCCCTCCGGGGACACCCAAAGGCAGTTCTTC.

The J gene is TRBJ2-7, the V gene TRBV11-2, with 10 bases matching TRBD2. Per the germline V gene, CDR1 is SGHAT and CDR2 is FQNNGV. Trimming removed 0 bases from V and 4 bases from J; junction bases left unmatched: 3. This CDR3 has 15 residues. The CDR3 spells CASSLEAGGWYEQYF. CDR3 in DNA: TGTGCCAGCAGCTTAGAAGCGGGGGGGTGGTACGAGCAGTACTTC.

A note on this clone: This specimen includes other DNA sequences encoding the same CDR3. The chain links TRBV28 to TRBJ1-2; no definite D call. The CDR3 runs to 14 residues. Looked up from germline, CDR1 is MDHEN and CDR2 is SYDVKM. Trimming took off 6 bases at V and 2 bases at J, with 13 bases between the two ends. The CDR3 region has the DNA TGTGCCAGCAGCTCCTCGCCCCTCAACTATGGCTACACCTTC. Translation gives CASSSSPLNYGYTF.

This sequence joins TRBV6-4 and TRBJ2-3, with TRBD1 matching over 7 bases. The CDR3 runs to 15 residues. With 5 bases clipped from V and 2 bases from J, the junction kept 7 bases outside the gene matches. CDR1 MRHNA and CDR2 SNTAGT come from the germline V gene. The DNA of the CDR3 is TGTGCCAGCAGTACAGGGGTTGAATCCACAGATACGCAGTATTTT. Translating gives CASSTGVESTDTQYF.

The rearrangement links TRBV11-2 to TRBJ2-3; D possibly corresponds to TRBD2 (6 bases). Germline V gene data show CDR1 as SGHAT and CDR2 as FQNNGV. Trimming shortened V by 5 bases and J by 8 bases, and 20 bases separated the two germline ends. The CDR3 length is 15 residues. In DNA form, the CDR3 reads TGTGCCAGCAGCGCGGGATCTGACGCCGCGACTACGCAGTATTTT. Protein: CASSAGSDAATTQYF.

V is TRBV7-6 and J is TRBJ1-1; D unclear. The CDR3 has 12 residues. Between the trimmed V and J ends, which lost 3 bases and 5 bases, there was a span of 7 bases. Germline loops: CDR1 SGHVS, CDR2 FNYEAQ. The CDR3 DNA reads TGTGCCAGCAGCTTCGTAGGAACTGAAGCTTTCTTT. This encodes CASSFVGTEAFF.

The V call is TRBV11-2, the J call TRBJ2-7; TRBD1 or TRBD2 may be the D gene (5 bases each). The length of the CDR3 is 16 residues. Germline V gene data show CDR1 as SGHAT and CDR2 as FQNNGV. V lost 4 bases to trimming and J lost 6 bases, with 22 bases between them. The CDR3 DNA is TGTGCCAGCAGCTCCCTCTTAAGAGGGGAACGAGGCGAGCAGTACTTC. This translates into CASSSLLRGERGEQYF.

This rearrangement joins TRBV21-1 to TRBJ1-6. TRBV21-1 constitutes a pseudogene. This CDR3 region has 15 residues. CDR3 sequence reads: CASSKPPDSGSPLHF. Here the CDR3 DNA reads TGTGCCAGCAGCAAACCGCCTGACTCGGGTTCACCCCTCCACTTT.

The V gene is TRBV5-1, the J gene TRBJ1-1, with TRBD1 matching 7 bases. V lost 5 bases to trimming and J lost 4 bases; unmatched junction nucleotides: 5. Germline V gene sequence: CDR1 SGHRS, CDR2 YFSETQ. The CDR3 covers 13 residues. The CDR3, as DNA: TGCGCCAGCAGGAACCGGGACAGCACTGAAGCTTTCTTT. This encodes CASRNRDSTEAFF.